Below are 16 T cell receptor beta chains sequenced from a single sample in a study of cytomegalovirus exposure and HLA in healthy donors (dated by TCRdb to 2016 to 2017). The receptor library was made with the immunoSEQ multiplex PCR assay. A mixture of 60 forward primers for TCR Vbeta segments and 13 reverse primers for TCR Jbeta segments was used in the multiplex PCR. TCRdb holds this immuneACCESS table with in-frame rearrangements only. Some clones are missing; in checked studies, unresolved V genes explain under half, and the rest has no known cause. In this sample the table shows 90,000 to 120,000 clones, about 68% of which occur a single time. 3.5% to 4% of the sample is held by the ten biggest clonotypes. Sequenced input: PBMCs. Receptor source: a man aged 30 to 39 in good health and CMV-seropositive.

V gene TRBV5-8 combines with J gene TRBJ1-5; D uncertain. Germline loops: CDR1 SGHTS, CDR2 YDEGEE. The V and J ends lost 2 bases and 3 bases respectively, with 12 bases between them. This CDR3 region has 15 residues. CDR3 loop: CASSFASGINQPQHF. CDR3 in DNA: TGTGCCAGCAGCTTCGCAAGCGGTATCAATCAGCCCCAGCATTTT.

The chain carries TRBV7-9 and TRBJ2-1, with TRBD2 matching over 10 bases. Per the germline V gene, CDR1 is SEHNR and CDR2 is FQNEAQ (reference sequence). This CDR3 region has 19 residues. Germline trimming cut 0 bases from V and 5 bases from J; bases unmatched to any gene: 13. This CDR3 reads CASSLAYLAGVSKNNEQFF. In DNA, the CDR3 is TGTGCCAGCAGCTTAGCCTACCTAGCGGGGGTGTCTAAAAACAATGAGCAGTTCTTC.

V usage is TRBV2 and J usage is TRBJ1-4; 9 bases match TRBD1. The CDR3 is made up of 15 amino acids. The junction had 10 bases not matched to a gene; V was cut back by 8 bases and J by 6 bases. The V gene's germline CDR1 is SNHLY and CDR2 FYNNEI. The CDR3 sequence is CASLGGTGGYEKLFF. The CDR3 region has the DNA TGTGCCAGCCTGGGAGGAACAGGGGGCTATGAAAAACTGTTTTTT.

The rearrangement joins TRBV4-1 to TRBJ2-1, with a weak D call TRBD1 (6 bases). The V end was cut by 0 bases, the J end by 3 bases, with 12 bases between. The CDR3 totals 16 residues. Per the germline V gene, CDR1 is MGHRA and CDR2 is YSYEKL. CDR3 DNA sequence: TGCGCCAGCAGCCAAGATCAGGGGATGATCTACAATGAGCAGTTCTTC. This gives the protein CASSQDQGMIYNEQFF.

V is TRBV10-2 and J is TRBJ1-6, with D possibly being TRBD1 (6 bases). V dropped 2 bases and J dropped 4 bases, with 9 bases sitting between them. The V gene's germline CDR1 is WSHSY and CDR2 SAAADI. The CDR3 is made up of 15 amino acids. The chain's CDR3 is CASSEQDSYNSPLHF. The CDR3 DNA follows: TGCGCCAGCAGTGAGCAGGACAGTTATAATTCACCCCTCCACTTT.

This clone occurred once. The rearrangement links TRBV11-3 to TRBJ2-2, with a possible D match to TRBD1 (5 bases). Deletions cut 4 bases from V and 7 bases from J, with 7 bases between. The CDR3 sequence is 12 residues long. Per germline, CDR1 SGHNT and CDR2 YENEEA. CDR3 residues: CASSSGFGELFF. The CDR3 DNA reads TGTGCCAGCAGCTCAGGGTTCGGGGAGCTGTTTTTT.

This sequence joins TRBV7-2 and TRBJ2-7; D gene uncertain. The germline V gene has CDR1 SGHTA and CDR2 FQGNSA. Trimming took 4 bases from V and 3 from J, leaving 7 bases between them. CDR3 length: 12 amino acids. The CDR3 sequence is CASSWAGYEQYF. CDR3 DNA sequence: TGTGCCAGCAGCTGGGCAGGCTACGAGCAGTACTTC.

This chain joins TRBV28 and TRBJ1-2; TRBD1 might be the D (5 bases). The ends were cut back, 2 bases at V and 8 bases at J, with 12 bases in the middle. Germline loops: CDR1 MDHEN, CDR2 SYDVKM. The CDR3 extends over 13 amino acids. Here the CDR3 DNA reads TGTGCCAGCAGTTTACTGGGGGGGTACGGCTACACCTTC. This translates into CASSLLGGYGYTF.

Only a few counts were recorded for this clone. The rearrangement joins TRBV10-3 to TRBJ2-2; TRBD1 agrees at 7 bases. CDR1 is ENHRY, CDR2 SYGVKD, per germline. The length of the CDR3 is 17 residues. J gave up 4 bases and V 6 bases, and 14 bases lay outside the gene matches. CDR3 in DNA: TGTGCCATCAGACTCCGGGACAGACGTGGAAGCACCGGGGAGCTGTTTTTT. Translating it yields CAIRLRDRRGSTGELFF.

This sequence joins TRBV10-3 and TRBJ1-2; no clear D gene. The V end was cut by 2 bases, the J end by 4 bases, with 8 bases between. The CDR3 runs 13 residues. CDR1 ENHRY and CDR2 SYGVKD come from the germline V gene. The CDR3 DNA reads as TGTGCCATCAGTGAGGGCACCACCTATGGCTACACCTTC. Residues: CAISEGTTYGYTF.

The V gene is TRBV9, the J gene TRBJ2-3; weak D call: TRBD1 (6 bases). Deletions cut 6 bases from V and 2 bases from J, with 16 bases between. Germline loops: CDR1 SGDLS, CDR2 YYNGEE. The CDR3 runs 15 residues. The CDR3 sequence is CASNQGGQLTDTQYF. As DNA, the CDR3 is TGTGCCAGCAATCAGGGCGGACAGCTCACAGATACGCAGTATTTT.

The chain is built from TRBV2 and TRBJ1-1; D not resolved. CDR1 is SNHLY, CDR2 FYNNEI, per germline. The CDR3 length is 16 residues. V was trimmed by 7 bases and J by 4 bases, leaving 22 bases between them. The CDR3 DNA reads as TGTGCCAGCACCCCCCCCAGTACTCGAGGATCCACTGAAGCTTTCTTT. Residues: CASTPPSTRGSTEAFF.

This clone occurred a few times. CDR3 nucleotide sequence: TGCGCCAGCCGGGGGGGATCAACAGATACGCAGTATTTT. Its protein product is CASRGGSTDTQYF. The chain employs TRBV5-1 and TRBJ2-3; 8 bases align to TRBD2. CDR1 SGHRS and CDR2 YFSETQ come from the germline V gene. The CDR3 loop spans 13 amino acids. The V segment lost 7 bases and the J segment 3 bases; nucleotides outside the gene matches: 4.

The chain has TRBV2 and TRBJ2-7; 12 nucleotides line up with TRBD2. Germline V lookup: CDR1 SNHLY, CDR2 FYNNEI. This CDR3 region has 12 residues. Trimming took 8 bases from V and 9 from J; bases not matched to a gene: 5. Here the CDR3 reads CASRLAGETQYF. The CDR3, as DNA: TGTGCCAGCCGACTAGCGGGGGAAACGCAGTACTTC.

This rearrangement joins TRBV5-1 to TRBJ1-1; TRBD1 is a possible D gene (6 bases). Germline V lookup: CDR1 SGHRS, CDR2 YFSETQ. This CDR3 has 14 residues. V was clipped by 3 bases and J by 0 bases, with 9 bases between them. CDR3 DNA: TGCGCCAGCAGCTGGACAGTCTTGAACACTGAAGCTTTCTTT. This sequence encodes CASSWTVLNTEAFF.

The rearrangement uses TRBV5-6 and TRBJ2-5, with a tentative D call TRBD2 (5 bases). V lost 4 bases, J lost 7 bases, and 11 bases lay in between. CDR1 is SGHDT and CDR2 is YYEEEE in the germline V gene. This CDR3 comprises 12 residues. The CDR3 DNA reads TGTGCCAGCAGCCCCGACGCGGGGACCCAGTACTTC. The encoded protein is CASSPDAGTQYF.